Below, 6 T cell receptor beta chains from the same sample are listed, as sequenced in a study of spatial heterogeneity in lung cancer. TCRdb fed the 5' RACE reads into MiXCR, producing one record per CDR3 protein. The sample records over 9,500 distinct CDR3 sequences, around 4% being singletons. Time point defined: sample taken at primary tumor resection. Extraction of whole RNA from tumor, nontumor lung or frozen PBMC preceded unsorted sequencing. Sequencing used normal lung tissue next to the tumor, obtained at surgery. The receptors come from a male donor with early-stage non-small cell lung cancer.

By share of the sample, this clonotype is medium-sized. This beta chain is a stray sequence in a library constructed for alpha chains; its clone size is not meaningful. V usage is TRBV19 and J usage is TRBJ2-1; D possibly corresponds to TRBD2 (6 bases). The germline V gene encodes CDR1 LNHDA and CDR2 SQIVND (reference sequence). The CDR3 runs to 15 residues. V was trimmed by 4 bases and J by 7 bases, leaving 17 bases between them. The CDR3 DNA reads TGTGCCAGTAGTAAGGGACTTTTAGGTGGAAATGAGCAGTTCTTC. Translation gives CASSKGLLGGNEQFF.

This clonotype was recorded many times. Being off target in a library aimed at alpha chains, this beta chain has a size of little meaning. The chain has TRBV4-1 and TRBJ2-7, with 8 bases that match TRBD1. This CDR3 spans 14 amino acids. Germline CDR1 reads MGHRA; CDR2 reads YSYEKL. V was pared by 0 bases and J by 10 bases, with 8 bases of the junction left unmatched. CDR3 protein: CASSQDRQGAEQYF. The CDR3 coding sequence is TGCGCCAGCAGCCAAGATCGGCAGGGGGCGGAACAGTACTTC.

This clonotype was seen more than once but under ten times. The size of this beta chain means little, since it is a stray read in a library made for alpha chains. V and J are TRBV27 and TRBJ1-5; the D gene is possibly TRBD1 (5 bases). There are 19 residues in the CDR3. Germline-derived CDR1 and CDR2 are MNHEY and SMNVEV (reference sequence). The V end lost 2 bases, the J end lost 5 bases, and 25 bases lay between the germline ends. CDR3 loop: CASSLTYARTVGEYQPQHF. DNA of the CDR3: TGTGCCAGCAGTTTAACTTACGCGAGGACTGTGGGGGAATATCAGCCCCAGCATTTT.

There are many counts of this clonotype. Relative to the germline gene, one junction end is altered; a read error may explain this. This beta chain came through as a stray read in a library set up for alpha chains, and its size says little. This sequence joins TRBV20-1 and TRBJ1-1, with D hard to call. This CDR3 has 14 residues. The germline CDR1 and CDR2 sequences are DFQATT and SNEGSKA (reference sequence). CDR3 coding DNA: TGCAGTGCAAGAGGAGCTCTCGAGGACACTGAAGCTTTCTTT. Amino acids: CSARGALEDTEAFF.

This clonotype was recorded many times. Within a library made for alpha chains, this beta chain is off target, and its count is uninformative. V usage is TRBV29-1 and J usage is TRBJ1-1; no clear D gene. The V gene's germline CDR1 is SQVTM and CDR2 ANQGSEA. The V and J ends lost 4 bases and 0 bases respectively, with 9 bases between them. This CDR3 is 13 amino acids long. The CDR3 reads CSVGTEMNTEAFF. DNA for the CDR3: TGCAGCGTTGGGACCGAAATGAACACTGAAGCTTTCTTT.

Regarding this clonotype: A library prepared for alpha chains yielded this beta chain as an off-target read; its size is of little meaning. The gene calls are TRBV20-1 and TRBJ2-2; 10 bases agree with TRBD2. CDR1 is DFQATT, CDR2 SNEGSKA, per germline (reference sequence). Trimming removed 6 bases from V and 2 bases from J; junction bases left unmatched: 3. The CDR3 is 14 residues long. This CDR3 reads CSARTSGNTGELFF. The CDR3 coding sequence is TGCAGTGCCCGGACTAGCGGAAACACCGGGGAGCTGTTTTTT.